The following is a T cell receptor (beta chain) sequence with its context. Researchers took RNA transcripts and amplified the TCR beta CDR3 regions from them. In the first-round RT-PCR of the TCR CDR3, the HTBI primer set was used. TCRdb re-derived calls from the multiplex PCR reads in MiXCR, one entry per CDR3 protein. Of approximately 400,000 distinct CDR3 sequences in the sample, approximately 25% were seen once. The data derive from a study of T cells in Graves' hyperthyroidism and ophthalmopathy. The ends lost 5 bases at V and 5 bases at J; junction bases unmatched: 14. Germline loops: CDR1 SNHLY, CDR2 FYNNEI. The CDR3 is made up of 16 amino acids. PBMCs were sourced from roughly 9.7 ml fresh peripheral blood.

The sequenced sample was blood. The receptor was isolated from a man aged 50-59 years with Graves' hyperthyroidism. The V gene is TRBV2, the J gene TRBJ2-5; 7 nucleotides agree with TRBD1. CDR3: CASSTSFLGGDETQYF. The CDR3 region has the DNA TGTGCCAGCAGTACTTCCTTCTTAGGGGGCGATGAGACCCAGTACTTC. Filled out from reference TRBV2 and TRBJ2-5, the complete variable domain reads EPEVTQTPSHQVTQMGQEVILRCVPISNHLYFYWYRQILGQKVEFLVSFYNNEISEKSEIFDDQFSVERPDGSNFTLKIRSTKLEDSAMYFCASSTSFLGGDETQYFGPGTRLLVL.